This TCR beta chain stems from a study of blood T cell repertoires in COVID-19. The overall study: Material from acute and convalescent COVID-19 was sourced from the United States, Italy and Spain. PBMCs, B-cell-depleted T cells, or T cells were the source of the cDNA or gDNA that made up the material.

The authors' processing: Reference gene primer amplification yielded estimated nucleated cell counts. Produced via immunoSEQ multiplex PCR; TCRdb's table is partial and in-frame only. The DNA was the basis for D and trimming; V, J and clone size are from that table. Altogether 65,000 to 90,000 clones are present, roughly nine tenths being singletons, with the ten largest covering about 9.1%. The V gene end was trimmed by 7 bases and the J gene end by 9 bases; junction bases not matched to a gene: 7. The CDR3 spans 13 residues. The chain has TRBV12-3 or TRBV12-4 and TRBJ2-4, with 9 bases matching TRBD2. The clonotype comes from a man older than 75 with acute or convalescent COVID-19. Input material: peripheral blood. This CDR3 is CASKAGGLSIQYF. The CDR3 nucleotides are TGTGCCAGCAAGGCGGGGGGGCTTAGCATTCAGTACTTC.